A selection of T cell receptor beta chains follows, all from one sample in a study of shared clonotypes between healthy human individuals. Data came from immunoSEQ multiplex PCR; TCRdb stores just in-frame clones and leaves some out. The profile shows some 450,000 clones, around 77% of them singletons. Sequences were obtained from PBMCs. These receptor sequences come from a woman aged 35 to 49 in good health. Some clones in this sample may be carry-over from other donors' samples. Both conserved end residues are part of each CDR3. D genes are given only for firm matches. The size field is filled for only some rows; it gives once, few, many or a size class.

D,V,size,J,DNA,CDR3
-,TRBV30,-,TRBJ2-7,TGTGCCTTTGGGGGGTTCGAGCAGTACTTC,CAFGGFEQYF
-,TRBV2,-,TRBJ1-2,TGTGCCAGCAGTGAAAAAGACTTGCCCCTCTTC,CASSEKDLPLF
-,TRBV6-1,-,TRBJ1-2,TGTGCCAGCAGCGCCGGGGGGGGCGATGGCTACACCTTC,CASSAGGGDGYTF
-,TRBV28,few,TRBJ1-5,TGTGCCAGCAGTTCTGCGGGGGGGCCCCAGCATTTT,CASSSAGGPQHF
TRBD2,TRBV18,-,TRBJ2-5,TGTGCCAGCTCACCAGTCGGGCTAGCGGGAGGAGGTGAAGAGACCCAGTACTTC,CASSPVGLAGGGEETQYF
-,TRBV28,-,TRBJ1-4,TGTGCCAGCAGTTTTACACAGGGTACCGAAAAACTGTTTTTT,CASSFTQGTEKLFF
-,TRBV29-1,-,TRBJ1-2,TGCAGCGTTGTGAGGGAGTTGAACTATGGCTACACCTTC,CSVVRELNYGYTF
TRBD1,TRBV11-2,-,TRBJ2-7,TGTGCCAGCAGACCCGACAGGGGCGAGCAGTACTTC,CASRPDRGEQYF
TRBD1,TRBV19,-,TRBJ2-7,TGTGCCAGTAGCGGAGAAACAGGGGGCTTTGGCTACGAGCAGTACTTC,CASSGETGGFGYEQYF
TRBD1,TRBV19,few,TRBJ1-2,TGTGCCAGCAGGCAGACAGGGGAGAACTATGGCTACACCTTC,CASRQTGENYGYTF
-,TRBV5-1,-,TRBJ2-7,TGCGCCAGCAGCTTGGCCGGACGGAGATCCTACGAGCAGTACTTC,CASSLAGRRSYEQYF
-,TRBV7-9,-,TRBJ2-2,TGTGCCAGCATCAATAGCTTCCAGTCAGCCAATGATTACACCGGGGAGCTGTTTTTT,CASINSFQSANDYTGELFF
TRBD2,TRBV11-2,-,TRBJ2-7,TGTGCCAGCAGCTCCACAGCGGGAGGGATTCACGAGCAGTACTTC,CASSSTAGGIHEQYF
TRBD1,TRBV9,once,TRBJ2-2,TGTGCCAGCAGCGTCGACAGGGCCACCGGGGAGCTGTTTTTT,CASSVDRATGELFF
-,TRBV10-2,-,TRBJ1-5,TGCGCCAGCAGTGACAACAGGGTACTGGGGCCCCAGCATTTT,CASSDNRVLGPQHF